These 4 T cell receptor beta chains originate from one sample sequenced in a study of cytotoxic CD8 clonotypes in ibrutinib-treated CLL. Data came from immunoSEQ multiplex PCR; TCRdb stores just in-frame clones and leaves some out. This repertoire shows more than 300,000 clones, roughly 79% found once; its top ten account for 6.7%. The source material was PBMCs, sampled before ibrutinib treatment. These receptors were taken from a human donor with chronic lymphocytic leukemia.

V is TRBV29-1 and J is TRBJ2-7; D is perhaps TRBD2 (6 bases). CDR1 is SQVTM, CDR2 ANQGSEA, per germline. The CDR3 spans 12 residues. In DNA form, the CDR3 reads TGCAGTGCCCTTTACGGGGAGGCGGAGCAGTACTTC. Translation gives CSALYGEAEQYF.

This clone was detected only a few times. V usage is TRBV4-2 and J usage is TRBJ1-2; a possible D gene is TRBD1 (5 bases). The V and J ends lost 4 bases and 2 bases respectively, with 14 bases between them. Germline V gives CDR1 LGHNA, CDR2 YNFKEQ. The CDR3 is made up of 15 amino acids. Written as DNA, the CDR3 is TGTGCCAGCAGCCGCCCAAAACAGGAGAACTATGGCTACACCTTC. Translation: CASSRPKQENYGYTF.

This clone was detected only once. The genes are TRBV27 and TRBJ2-7; D assignment may be TRBD1 or TRBD2 (6 bases each). The CDR3 length is 15 residues. Trimming took off 5 bases at V and 4 bases at J, with 18 bases between the two ends. From germline, CDR1 is MNHEY and CDR2 SMNVEV (reference sequence). The CDR3 coding sequence is TGTGCCAGCAGTCCCAACCCGGTAGGGGGGTACGAGCAGTACTTC. Amino acid sequence: CASSPNPVGGYEQYF.

V is TRBV11-1 and J is TRBJ2-2; D is uncertain. With 2 bases removed from V and 3 bases from J, the gap between germline ends came to 1 base. CDR3 length equals 12 residues. The germline V gene has CDR1 SGHAT and CDR2 FQDESV (reference sequence). The CDR3 sequence: CASSLYTGELFF. The DNA for the CDR3 is TGTGCCAGCAGCTTATACACCGGGGAGCTGTTTTTT.